This TCR beta chain was sequenced for a study of cytomegalovirus exposure and HLA in healthy donors. This clone has only a few counts. Antigen unknown. Study results and caveats: Highly shared sequence variants in one cluster were likely a sequencing artifact. The authors later found TCR association rates varying by HLA locus, with DRB1 most and HLA-C fewest. A reported reduction in N-insertions relative to the roughly 710-donor mean was seen in an Asian-associated ancestry cluster in a later analysis.

It was with 60 Vbeta and 13 Jbeta primers that the PCR ran. Here immunoSEQ multiplex PCR was the method, and the copy in TCRdb shows in-frame clones only, minus some. This sample yields some 190,000 clones, of which 80% are seen a single time; about 1% belongs to the top ten. The sequence came from a woman in her thirties or forties in good health and CMV-seronegative. The sequenced sample was PBMCs.

The chain's CDR3 is CASSEDGSFSSYEQYF. Written as DNA, the CDR3 is TGCGCCAGCAGCGAGGACGGGAGCTTCTCTTCCTACGAGCAGTACTTC. The rearrangement links TRBV5-1 to TRBJ2-7; D may be TRBD2 (6 bases). This CDR3 contains 16 residues. Looked up from germline, CDR1 is SGHRS and CDR2 is YFSETQ. The ends were cut back, 4 bases at V and 1 base at J, with 18 bases in the middle.